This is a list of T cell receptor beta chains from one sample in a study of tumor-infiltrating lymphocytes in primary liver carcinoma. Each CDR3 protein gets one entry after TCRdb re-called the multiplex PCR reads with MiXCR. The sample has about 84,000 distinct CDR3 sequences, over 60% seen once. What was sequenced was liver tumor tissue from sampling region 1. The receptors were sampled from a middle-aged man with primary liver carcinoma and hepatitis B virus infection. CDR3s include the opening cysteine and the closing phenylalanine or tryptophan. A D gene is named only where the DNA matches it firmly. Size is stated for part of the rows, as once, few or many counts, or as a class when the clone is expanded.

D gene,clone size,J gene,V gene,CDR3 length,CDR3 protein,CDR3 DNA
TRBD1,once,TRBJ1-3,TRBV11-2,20,CASSLAYYRDRDSPGNTIYF,TGTGCCAGCAGCTTAGCTTATTACCGGGACAGAGATTCCCCTGGAAACACTATATATTTT
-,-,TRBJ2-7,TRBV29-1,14,CSATVAMWMYERYF,TGCAGCGCTACTGTGGCCATGTGGATGTACGAGCGGTACTTC
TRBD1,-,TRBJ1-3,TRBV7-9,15,CASTLTGAFGNTIYF,TGTGCCAGCACCCTGACAGGGGCGTTTGGAAACACCATATATTTT
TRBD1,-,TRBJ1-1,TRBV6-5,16,CASSYSTGVGNAEAFF,TGTGCCAGCAGTTACTCGACAGGGGTAGGGAACGCGGAAGCTTTCTTT
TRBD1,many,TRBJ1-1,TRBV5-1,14,CASSLDPGGSEAFF,TGCGCCAGCAGCTTGGATCCAGGGGGTAGTGAAGCTTTCTTT
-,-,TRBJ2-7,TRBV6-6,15,CASSPRTDRVHEQYF,TGTGCCAGCAGTCCCCGTACGGACAGAGTCCACGAGCAGTACTTC
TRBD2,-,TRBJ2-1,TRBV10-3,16,CAISVGLAGGEGEQFF,TGTGCCATCAGTGTCGGACTAGCGGGAGGGGAAGGTGAACAGTTCTTC
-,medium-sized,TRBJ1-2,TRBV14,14,CASSQVGGDYGYTF,TGTGCCAGCAGCCAAGTCGGGGGTGACTATGGCTACACCTTC
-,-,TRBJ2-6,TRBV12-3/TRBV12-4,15,CASSFRRLGANVLTF,TGTGCCAGCAGTTTCAGGAGACTTGGGGCTAACGTCCTGACTTTC
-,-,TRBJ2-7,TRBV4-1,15,CASSPGSQTPYEQYF,TGCGCCAGCAGCCCCGGCTCTCAGACCCCCTACGAGCAGTACTTC
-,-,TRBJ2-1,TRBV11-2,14,CLSSSVGPRNEQFF,TGTCTCAGCAGTTCAGTGGGCCCTAGGAATGAGCAGTTCTTC
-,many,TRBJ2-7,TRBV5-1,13,CASTLSTGLEQYF,TGCGCCAGCACGCTCAGTACAGGTTTAGAGCAGTACTTC
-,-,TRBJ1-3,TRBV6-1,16,CASTPFGTRTGNTIYF,TGTGCCAGCACCCCCTTCGGGACACGGACTGGAAACACCATATATTTT
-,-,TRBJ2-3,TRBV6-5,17,CARSYTPTGISTDTQYF,TGTGCCAGGAGTTACACCCCGACAGGAATTAGCACAGATACGCAGTATTTT
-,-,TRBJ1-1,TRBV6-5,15,CASSYAQDMAPKAFF,TGTGCCAGCAGTTACGCCCAGGACATGGCCCCAAAAGCTTTCTTT
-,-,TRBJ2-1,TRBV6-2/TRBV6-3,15,CASSFEPPWLNEQFF,TGTGCCAGTTCCTTTGAGCCTCCGTGGCTCAATGAGCAGTTCTTC
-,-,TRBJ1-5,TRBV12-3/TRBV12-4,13,CASRPQVSGPQQF,TGTGCCAGTAGACCTCAGGTGTCGGGGCCCCAACAATTT
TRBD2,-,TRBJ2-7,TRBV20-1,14,CSAAPSGAPYEQYF,TGCAGTGCTGCCCCTAGCGGAGCCCCTTACGAGCAGTACTTC
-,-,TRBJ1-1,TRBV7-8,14,CAISLGQGHTEAFF,TGTGCCATCAGCTTAGGGCAGGGACACACTGAAGCTTTCTTT
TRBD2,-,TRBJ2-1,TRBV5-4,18,CASSQGLAVGGPYNEQFF,TGTGCCAGCAGCCAAGGGCTAGCGGTAGGTGGGCCCTACAATGAGCAGTTCTTC
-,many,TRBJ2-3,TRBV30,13,CACIPGGTDTQYF,TGTGCCTGTATACCGGGGGGCACAGATACGCAGTATTTT
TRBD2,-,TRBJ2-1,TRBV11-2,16,CASSLAIGLAMGEQFF,TGTGCCAGTAGCTTAGCTATCGGACTAGCCATGGGTGAGCAGTTCTTC
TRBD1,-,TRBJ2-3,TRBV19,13,CATPQDRGNTQYF,TGTGCCACTCCCCAAGACAGGGGCAATACGCAGTATTTT
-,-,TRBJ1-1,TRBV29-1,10,CSFTTGEAFF,TGCAGCTTTACGACAGGAGAAGCTTTCTTT
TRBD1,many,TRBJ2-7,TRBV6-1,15,CASRLGQGAKYEQYF,TGTGCCAGCAGGCTGGGACAGGGGGCAAAGTACGAGCAGTACTTC
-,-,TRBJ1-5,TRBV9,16,CASSSRFQGRNQPQHF,TGTGCCAGCAGCTCCCGATTTCAGGGACGCAATCAGCCCCAGCATTTT
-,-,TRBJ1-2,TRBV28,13,CASSLSPGWGYTF,TGTGCCAGCAGTTTAAGCCCAGGGTGGGGCTACACCTTC
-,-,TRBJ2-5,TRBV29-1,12,CSVVSTGETQYF,TGCAGCGTTGTATCGACTGGCGAGACCCAATACTTC
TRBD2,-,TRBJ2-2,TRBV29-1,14,CSVPNGLARWELFF,TGCAGTGTTCCCAACGGACTAGCCCGGTGGGAGCTGTTTTTT
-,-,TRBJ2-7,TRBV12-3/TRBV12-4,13,CASSLREPYEQYF,TGTGCCAGCAGTTTAAGGGAACCCTACGAGCAATACTTC
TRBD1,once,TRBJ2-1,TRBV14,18,CASSPFLDRMERYGERFF,TGTGCCAGCAGCCCCTTCCTGGACAGGATGGAACGGTACGGTGAGCGGTTCTTC
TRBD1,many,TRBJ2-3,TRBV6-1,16,CASSVRQGPAEDTQYF,TGTGCCAGCAGTGTGCGACAGGGACCTGCTGAAGATACGCAGTATTTT
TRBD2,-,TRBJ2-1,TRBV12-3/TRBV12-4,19,CASSKGLAGGRSSYNEQSF,TGTGCCAGCAGTAAAGGACTAGCGGGGGGCCGGAGCTCCTACAATGAGCAGTCCTTC
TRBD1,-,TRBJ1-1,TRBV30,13,CAWWTGGVTGAFF,TGTGCCTGGTGGACAGGGGGAGTCACTGGAGCTTTCTTT
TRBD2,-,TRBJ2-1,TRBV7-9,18,CASCLPSGLAGTSHGQFF,TGTGCCAGCTGCTTACCTTCGGGACTAGCGGGTACGAGCCATGGGCAGTTCTTC
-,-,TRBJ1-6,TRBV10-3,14,CVFNGIGDNSPLHF,TGTGTCTTCAATGGCATAGGCGACAATTCACCCCTCCACTTT
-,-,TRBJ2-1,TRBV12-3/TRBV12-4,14,CASSITWTSYEQFF,TGTGCCAGCAGTATTACTTGGACTTCCTATGAGCAGTTCTTC
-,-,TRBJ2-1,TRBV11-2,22,CASSLSYRGPVKQVRFYNEQFF,TGTGCCAGCAGTCTCTCCTACCGGGGTCCTGTGAAACAGGTTCGCTTCTACAATGAGCAGTTCTTC
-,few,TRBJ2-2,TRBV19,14,CASSITQVGGELFF,TGTGCCAGTAGTATCACCCAAGTGGGCGGGGAGCTGTTTTTT
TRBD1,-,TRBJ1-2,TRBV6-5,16,CASSYLRGDRENGYSF,TGTGCCAGCAGTTACCTGAGGGGAGACAGGGAAAATGGCTACAGCTTC
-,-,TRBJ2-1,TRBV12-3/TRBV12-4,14,CASSGTGISSEQFF,TGTGCCAGCAGTGGGACTGGGATAAGCAGTGAGCAGTTCTTC
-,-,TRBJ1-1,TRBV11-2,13,CANNRNRDTEVFF,TGTGCCAACAATAGGAACAGGGACACTGAAGTTTTCTTT